This TCR beta chain emerged from a study of shared clonotypes between healthy human individuals. The germline V gene encodes CDR1 LNHDA and CDR2 SQIVND (reference sequence). The CDR3 consists of 14 residues. Trimming removed 3 bases from V and 3 bases from J, with 12 bases in between. Generated by immunoSEQ multiplex PCR, the TCRdb table keeps only in-frame clones and is missing some. There are about 1 million clones in the sample; approximately 72% occur only once, and about 1.5% lies in the top ten. The clonotype originates from a man between 18 and 35 years old in good health. The chain employs TRBV19 and TRBJ2-7, with a tentative D call TRBD2 (5 bases). The sample consisted of memory CD4+ T cells sorted from blood. Noted subset: CD45RA-negative fraction. Written as DNA, the CDR3 is TGTGCCAGTAGTATGGGTAGCCGGGGCTACGAGCAGTACTTC. Translation: CASSMGSRGYEQYF.